This entry describes one T cell receptor beta chain. Its cognate antigen is unknown. Assay used: immunoSEQ multiplex PCR; TCRdb lists only in-frame clones, some missing. The top ten hold approximately 0.45% of the sample, which has around 1.5 million clones, 95% to 99% seen once. The CDR3 has 15 residues. This sample is part of a study of shared clonotypes between healthy human individuals. Study results and limitations: Shared clonotypes: about 5.3% naive CD4, around 3.5% naive CD8, about 2.5% memory CD4, over 0.3% memory CD8.

This sequence was found in a man under 40 in good health. The chain employs TRBV1 and TRBJ2-7. TRBV1 is a known pseudogene. The sequenced material came from naive CD4+ T cells sorted from blood. Specified subset: CD45RA+ positively selected. DNA of the CDR3: TGCACCAGCAGCCCAGACTTTCCGTTAGGCTACGAGCAGTACTTC. Residues: CTSSPDFPLGYEQYF.